The 11 T cell receptor beta chains below come from one sample, sequenced in a study of shared clonotypes between healthy human individuals. TCRdb's table, derived via immunoSEQ multiplex PCR, lists solely in-frame clones and lacks some. This table holds around 2,000,000 clones, 85% to 95% found once. The sample comprised naive CD4+ T cells sorted from blood. Subset: CD45RA+ positively selected. The receptors stem from a man aged 18 to 29 in good health.

CDR3: CASSVEAGGAYEQYF. CDR3 DNA sequence: TGTGCCAGCAGCGTGGAAGCGGGGGGAGCCTACGAGCAGTACTTC. The chain has TRBV9 and TRBJ2-7; 9 bases match TRBD2. CDR3 length equals 15 residues. Trimming removed 2 bases from V and 2 bases from J; junction bases left unmatched: 5. Germline V gene lookup returns CDR1 SGDLS and CDR2 YYNGEE.

The rearrangement joins TRBV10-3 to TRBJ2-2, with D perhaps TRBD1 or TRBD2 (5 bases each). Germline values: CDR1 ENHRY, CDR2 SYGVKD. CDR3 length: 12 residues. Trimming cost V 4 bases and J 10 bases, with 10 bases left between them. CDR3 bases: TGTGCCATCAGTGTTGGGACGGTGGAGCTGTTTTTT. Its translation: CAISVGTVELFF.

The chain has TRBV5-1 and TRBJ1-2, with D uncertain. Trimming pared 0 bases from V and 5 bases from J, leaving 11 bases between. Germline lookup yields CDR1 SGHRS and CDR2 YFSETQ. The CDR3 consists of 14 residues. This CDR3 is CASSLDGQGYGYTF. CDR3 coding DNA: TGCGCCAGCAGCTTGGACGGCCAAGGGTATGGCTACACCTTC.

The chain combines TRBV30 with TRBJ1-6; 9 bases line up with TRBD1. The CDR3 loop spans 16 amino acids. The junction had 5 bases not matched to a gene; V was cut back by 1 base and J by 4 bases. Germline loops: CDR1 GTSNPN, CDR2 SVGIG (reference sequence). CDR3 residues: CAWSARTGAYNSPLHF. CDR3 nucleotides: TGTGCCTGGAGTGCCCGGACAGGGGCTTATAATTCACCCCTCCACTTT. Filled out from reference TRBV30 and TRBJ1-6, the complete variable domain reads SQTIHQWPATLVQPVGSPLSLECTVEGTSNPNLYWYRQAAGRGLQLLFYSVGIGQISSEVPQNLSASRPQDRQFILSSKKLLLSDSGFYLCAWSARTGAYNSPLHFGNGTRLTVT.

The chain links TRBV5-6 to TRBJ2-3; D not certain. Trimming removed 6 bases at V and 0 bases at J, with 20 bases between. CDR1 and CDR2 from the germline V gene are SGHDT and YYEEEE. The CDR3 loop spans 17 amino acids. The CDR3 region has the DNA TGTGCCAGCACCTCACGTACGTCATGGTCTAGCACAGATACGCAGTATTTT. Translated, it gives CASTSRTSWSSTDTQYF.

Comments on this clone: Other DNA sequences in the sample encode the same CDR3. This rearrangement joins TRBV30 to TRBJ1-1; unclear D gene. V was clipped by 2 bases and J by 0 bases, with 7 bases between them. This CDR3 region has 13 residues. Per germline, CDR1 GTSNPN and CDR2 SVGIG (reference sequence). The CDR3 DNA sequence: TGTGCCTGGAGTCCTGACCTGAACACTGAAGCTTTCTTT. The encoded protein is CAWSPDLNTEAFF.

The sample holds one count of this clone. The rearrangement joins TRBV5-4 to TRBJ1-6; possibly TRBD1 for D (5 bases). The CDR3 is 14 amino acids. Trimming cost V 4 bases and J 13 bases, with 18 bases left between them. The germline V gene encodes CDR1 SGHNT and CDR2 YYREEE (reference sequence). The CDR3 DNA is TGTGCCAGCAGCCCTCCCGGGACTCCAAACCCCCTCCACTTT. It codes for CASSPPGTPNPLHF.

With respect to this clone: The same CDR3 also results from other DNA sequences found in this sample. This chain links TRBV7-2 with TRBJ2-5; D is ambiguous. The germline V gene has CDR1 SGHTA and CDR2 FQGNSA. This CDR3 is 11 amino acids long. V lost 5 bases and J 5 bases, leaving 6 bases between the germline ends. The CDR3 DNA is TGTGCCAGCAGCCCGGGCGAGACCCAGTACTTC. It translates to CASSPGETQYF. Filled out from reference TRBV7-2 and TRBJ2-5, the complete variable domain reads GAGVSQSPSNKVTEKGKDVELRCDPISGHTALYWYRQSLGQGLEFLIYFQGNSAPDKSGLPSDRFSAERTGGSVSTLTIQRTQQEDSAVYLCASSPGETQYFGPGTRLLVL.

The CDR3 loop reads CASSETRTGVNQPQHF. DNA for the CDR3: TGCGCCAGCAGTGAGACCAGGACAGGGGTGAATCAGCCCCAGCATTTT. V and J are TRBV10-2 and TRBJ1-5, with TRBD1 matching 9 bases. This CDR3 region has 16 residues. From germline, CDR1 is WSHSY and CDR2 SAAADI. Germline trimming cut 2 bases from V and 4 bases from J; bases unmatched to any gene: 6.

The rearrangement links TRBV2 to TRBJ2-7; tentatively, D is TRBD1 (5 bases). Germline V gene data show CDR1 as SNHLY and CDR2 as FYNNEI. Deletions cut 8 bases from V and 0 bases from J, with 11 bases between. The CDR3 is 13 residues long. CDR3 nucleotide sequence: TGTGCCAGCGGGGTGCAGGGCTCCTACGAGCAGTACTTC. Translated: CASGVQGSYEQYF.

The chain combines TRBV7-2 with TRBJ2-5; 10 bases agree with TRBD2. This CDR3 comprises 15 residues. Germline CDR1 reads SGHTA; CDR2 reads FQGNSA. Trimming took 4 bases from V and 5 from J; bases not matched to a gene: 7. As DNA, the CDR3 is TGTGCCAGCAGCTATCAGCGGGGGGGCCGTGAGACCCAGTACTTC. Its protein is CASSYQRGGRETQYF.